This is a list of T cell receptor beta chains from one sample in a study of patients and donors after allogeneic stem cell transplantation. TCRdb analysed the RT-PCR reads with MiXCR anew, one entry per CDR3 protein. The table shows approximately 200,000 distinct CDR3 sequences, with around 40% occurring only once. Sample: blood, either unsorted or a sorted T cell fraction (not recorded which). These receptors were obtained from a human donor who was either an allogeneic HSCT recipient or a stem cell or donor lymphocyte infusion donor (not recorded which). It is not recorded whose cells these are; they may come from a transplant donor. Each CDR3 is given with its conserved first and last residue. Fields, in order: V gene, clone size, J gene, D gene, CDR3 DNA, CDR3 protein. A D gene is named only where the DNA matches it firmly. Clone size, where shown, is once, few, many, or a class for clones that have expanded.

v_call: TRBV12-3/TRBV12-4; clone_size: -; j_call: TRBJ2-5; d_call: TRBD2; cdr3_nt: TGTGCCAGCACCCATTGGGGGGGAGAAGAGACCCAGTACTTC; cdr3_aa: CASTHWGGEETQYF
v_call: TRBV27; clone_size: many; j_call: TRBJ2-3; d_call: -; cdr3_nt: TGTGCCAGCAGTTTAATTGGCGGCACAGATACGCAGTATTTT; cdr3_aa: CASSLIGGTDTQYF
v_call: TRBV7-2; clone_size: few; j_call: TRBJ1-5; d_call: -; cdr3_nt: TGTGCCAGCAGCCCTACGGGGGATCAGCCCCAGCATTTT; cdr3_aa: CASSPTGDQPQHF
v_call: TRBV12-3/TRBV12-4; clone_size: -; j_call: TRBJ1-1; d_call: -; cdr3_nt: TGTGCCAGCAGTCCGGATCGGGGTCGGAACACTGAAGCTTTCTTT; cdr3_aa: CASSPDRGRNTEAFF
v_call: TRBV9; clone_size: few; j_call: TRBJ2-1; d_call: TRBD1; cdr3_nt: TGTGCCAGCAGCCTAAGCCGGGACAGGGGGATTGGGCGCTCCTACAATGAGCAGTTCTTC; cdr3_aa: CASSLSRDRGIGRSYNEQFF
v_call: TRBV18; clone_size: -; j_call: TRBJ1-3; d_call: -; cdr3_nt: TGTGCCAGCTCATTTAGTAGGGGCACTTCTGGAAACACCATATATTTT; cdr3_aa: CASSFSRGTSGNTIYF
v_call: TRBV5-1; clone_size: -; j_call: TRBJ1-4; d_call: TRBD1; cdr3_nt: TGCGCCAGCAGCACAGGGGGCGCAGGGGAAAAACTGTTTTTT; cdr3_aa: CASSTGGAGEKLFF
v_call: TRBV3-1; clone_size: -; j_call: TRBJ2-3; d_call: -; cdr3_nt: TGTGCCAGCAGCCAAGACATCATTGCTAGACGGAACACAGATACGCAGTATTTT; cdr3_aa: CASSQDIIARRNTDTQYF
v_call: TRBV27; clone_size: -; j_call: TRBJ2-2; d_call: TRBD1; cdr3_nt: TGTGCCAGCAGTCCCGGACAGGTTGAGAACACCGGGGAGCTGTTTTTT; cdr3_aa: CASSPGQVENTGELFF
v_call: TRBV5-1; clone_size: few; j_call: TRBJ1-2; d_call: -; cdr3_nt: TGCGCCAGCAGCTCAGTACAGGGACGTAATGGCTACACCTTC; cdr3_aa: CASSSVQGRNGYTF
v_call: TRBV5-1; clone_size: -; j_call: TRBJ2-1; d_call: TRBD2; cdr3_nt: TGCGCCAGCAGCTCCGGGACTAGCGGGTCCTACAATGAGCAGTTCTTC; cdr3_aa: CASSSGTSGSYNEQFF
v_call: TRBV15; clone_size: -; j_call: TRBJ1-4; d_call: -; cdr3_nt: TGTGCCACCAGCAGAGCCCGGGGGGGCATCGCGACTAATGAAAAACTGTTTTTT; cdr3_aa: CATSRARGGIATNEKLFF
v_call: TRBV6-6; clone_size: many; j_call: TRBJ1-1; d_call: TRBD1; cdr3_nt: TGTGCCAGCACCCAGCCCGGACAGGGCGCTGAAGCTTTCTTT; cdr3_aa: CASTQPGQGAEAFF
v_call: TRBV29-1; clone_size: few; j_call: TRBJ2-7; d_call: -; cdr3_nt: TGCAGCGTTGAAATACGAAACCATGGAACAGGGCAGTACTTC; cdr3_aa: CSVEIRNHGTGQYF
v_call: TRBV5-1; clone_size: -; j_call: TRBJ2-7; d_call: -; cdr3_nt: TGCGCCAGCAGCTTGGAGGGCACCGCCTCCTACGAGCAGTACTTC; cdr3_aa: CASSLEGTASYEQYF
v_call: TRBV24-1; clone_size: -; j_call: TRBJ1-5; d_call: -; cdr3_nt: TGTGCCACCAGTGACCGGCCTCGGGGCAAAGGGGATCAGCCCCAGCATTTT; cdr3_aa: CATSDRPRGKGDQPQHF
v_call: TRBV4-3; clone_size: -; j_call: TRBJ1-1; d_call: -; cdr3_nt: TGCGCCAGCAGCCAAGTTTCCACCGTAGCTGAAGCTTTCTTT; cdr3_aa: CASSQVSTVAEAFF
v_call: TRBV20-1; clone_size: once; j_call: TRBJ2-1; d_call: -; cdr3_nt: TGCAGTGCTAGACTGGGGTGGAATGAGCAGTTCTTC; cdr3_aa: CSARLGWNEQFF
v_call: TRBV9; clone_size: -; j_call: TRBJ1-1; d_call: -; cdr3_nt: TGTGCCAGCAGCCGAGGACGGATGAACACTGAAGCTTTCTTT; cdr3_aa: CASSRGRMNTEAFF
v_call: TRBV29-1; clone_size: -; j_call: TRBJ1-1; d_call: -; cdr3_nt: TGCAGCGTTGGAGGACTTATGAACACTGAAGCTTTCTTT; cdr3_aa: CSVGGLMNTEAFF
v_call: TRBV7-9; clone_size: -; j_call: TRBJ1-1; d_call: -; cdr3_nt: TGTGCCAGCAGCTTAGCTCGGACGATCTCTTTT; cdr3_aa: CASSLARTISF